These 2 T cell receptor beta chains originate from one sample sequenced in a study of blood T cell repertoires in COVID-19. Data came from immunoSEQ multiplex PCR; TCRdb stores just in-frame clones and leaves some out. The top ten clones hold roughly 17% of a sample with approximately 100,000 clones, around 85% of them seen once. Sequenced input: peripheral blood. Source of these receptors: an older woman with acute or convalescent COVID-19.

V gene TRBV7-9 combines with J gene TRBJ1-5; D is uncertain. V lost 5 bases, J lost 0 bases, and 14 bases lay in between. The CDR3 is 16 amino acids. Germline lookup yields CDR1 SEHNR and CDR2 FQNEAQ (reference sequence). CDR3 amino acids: CASSPAGRSSNQPQHF. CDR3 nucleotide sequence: TGTGCCAGCAGCCCGGCCGGCCGGAGTAGCAATCAGCCCCAGCATTTT.

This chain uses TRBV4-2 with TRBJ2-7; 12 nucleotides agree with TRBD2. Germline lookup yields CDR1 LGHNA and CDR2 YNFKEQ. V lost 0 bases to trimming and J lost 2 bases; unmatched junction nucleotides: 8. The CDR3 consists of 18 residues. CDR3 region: CASSQESSLAGGTYEQYF. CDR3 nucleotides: TGTGCCAGCAGCCAAGAATCCTCCCTAGCGGGGGGGACCTACGAGCAGTACTTC.